One sample yielded the 7 T cell receptor beta chains listed below, sequenced in a study of T-cell reconstitution after alpha-beta-depleted transplantation in children. A TCRbeta library incorporating unique molecular identifiers was prepared. TCRdb processed the PCR reads anew with MiXCR; each CDR3 protein has one entry. This sample has a few hundred thousand distinct CDR3 sequences, with 10% to 15% found just once. The sequenced sample was PBMCs, mostly from graft donor cells, obtained 360 days after TCRalphabeta/CD19-depleted stem cell transplant. All receptors come from a male patient between 5 and 17 years old who had a stem cell transplant for acute myeloid leukemia, so the T cells may come from the graft donor.

The J gene is TRBJ2-2, the V gene TRBV7-9; D unresolved. Per the germline V gene, CDR1 is SEHNR and CDR2 is FQNEAQ (reference sequence). CDR3 length: 13 residues. Trimming left V 5 bases short and J 5 bases short, with 9 bases between. The CDR3 sequence: CASSPTPTGELFF. The CDR3 region has the DNA TGTGCCAGCAGCCCGACACCGACCGGGGAGCTGTTTTTT.

The CDR3 spells CASSFGTGGSNQPQHF. The CDR3 DNA sequence: TGTGCCAGCAGCTTCGGGACAGGAGGAAGCAATCAGCCCCAGCATTTT. V is TRBV28 and J is TRBJ1-5; TRBD1 matches at 8 bases. The length of the CDR3 is 16 residues. The germline V gene encodes CDR1 MDHEN and CDR2 SYDVKM. Trimming removed 6 bases from V and 1 base from J; junction bases left unmatched: 8.

This clonotype was recorded once. This chain uses TRBV7-6 with TRBJ2-7, with D possibly matching TRBD2 (6 bases). Germline loops: CDR1 SGHVS, CDR2 FNYEAQ. CDR3 length: 15 amino acids. V was shortened by 2 bases and J by 3 bases, with 14 bases between the two germline ends. CDR3 loop: CASSLFDGSLYEQYF. The CDR3 DNA is TGTGCCAGCAGCTTATTTGACGGGAGTCTCTACGAGCAGTACTTC.

The genes are TRBV2 and TRBJ2-2; weak D call: TRBD2 (5 bases). Trimming pared 2 bases from V and 7 bases from J, leaving 11 bases between. The CDR3 contains 14 residues. The germline gives CDR1 SNHLY, CDR2 FYNNEI. The CDR3 loop is CASSEPLGSGELFF. In nucleotides, the CDR3 is TGTGCCAGCAGTGAACCTCTAGGGAGCGGGGAGCTGTTTTTT. Supplemented by reference TRBV2 and TRBJ2-2, the full variable domain reads EPEVTQTPSHQVTQMGQEVILRCVPISNHLYFYWYRQILGQKVEFLVSFYNNEISEKSEIFDDQFSVERPDGSNFTLKIRSTKLEDSAMYFCASSEPLGSGELFFGEGSRLTVL.

This clonotype was recorded at least ten times. The V gene is TRBV20-1, the J gene TRBJ2-7; perhaps TRBD1 as D (5 bases). The CDR3 has 14 residues. Germline V gene sequence: CDR1 DFQATT, CDR2 SNEGSKA (reference sequence). Deletions cut 0 bases from V and 2 bases from J, with 11 bases between. The CDR3 sequence is CSARDRQSPYEQYF. DNA of the CDR3: TGCAGTGCTAGAGATCGACAGAGTCCCTACGAGCAGTACTTC.

J is TRBJ2-1 and V is TRBV7-3; 7 bases agree with TRBD1. The CDR3 is 16 residues long. Unmatched junction bases numbered 12, after V lost 3 bases and J lost 7 bases. Per the germline V gene, CDR1 is SGHTA and CDR2 is FQGTGA. The CDR3 DNA follows: TGTGCCAGCAGCTTCACAGGGGCCCGAGTAAGGAATGAGCAGTTCTTC. Translating it yields CASSFTGARVRNEQFF. Full variable domain (rest looked up from reference TRBV7-3 and TRBJ2-1): GAGVSQTPSNKVTEKGKYVELRCDPISGHTALYWYRQSLGQGPEFLIYFQGTGAADDSGLPNDRFFAVRPEGSVSTLKIQRTERGDSAVYLCASSFTGARVRNEQFFGPGTRLTVL.

The chain combines TRBV11-2 with TRBJ2-7; either TRBD1 or TRBD2 may supply D (5 bases each). Germline lookup yields CDR1 SGHAT and CDR2 FQNNGV. The V end was cut by 8 bases, the J end by 5 bases, with 13 bases between. This CDR3 spans 12 amino acids. The CDR3 spells CASSTRDHEQYF. CDR3 in DNA: TGTGCCAGCTCAACCAGGGACCACGAGCAGTACTTC.